The source of this T cell receptor (beta chain) is a study of cytomegalovirus exposure and HLA in healthy donors. As for this clone: Its antigen is unknown.

Trimming shortened V by 0 bases and J by 5 bases, and 10 bases separated the two germline ends. The CDR3 length is 14 residues. Germline assignment: CDR1 MGHRA and CDR2 YSYEKL. Overall study results and limits: CMV serostatus alone was available as immune exposure information. At a 0.05 false discovery rate, a later analysis found 18,000 or so TCR beta sequences to be associated with HLA alleles. TCR beta V- and J-gene trimming was later associated with a missense DCLRE1C variant. Some V segments, including TRBV6-2 and TRBV6-3, were excluded as indistinguishable.

13 Jbeta primers and 60 Vbeta primers were used for the PCR. Sequenced by immunoSEQ multiplex PCR; TCRdb stores in-frame clones only, minus some. The sample lists some 150,000 clones, approximately 70% seen once, with about 2.5% in the top ten. This TCR was recovered from a human donor in good health. The chain has TRBV4-1 and TRBJ2-5; D possibly corresponds to TRBD2 (5 bases). Sequences were obtained from PBMCs. The DNA for the CDR3 is TGCGCCAGCAGCCAAGACGGGATTATGGAGACCCAGTACTTC. Amino acid sequence: CASSQDGIMETQYF.